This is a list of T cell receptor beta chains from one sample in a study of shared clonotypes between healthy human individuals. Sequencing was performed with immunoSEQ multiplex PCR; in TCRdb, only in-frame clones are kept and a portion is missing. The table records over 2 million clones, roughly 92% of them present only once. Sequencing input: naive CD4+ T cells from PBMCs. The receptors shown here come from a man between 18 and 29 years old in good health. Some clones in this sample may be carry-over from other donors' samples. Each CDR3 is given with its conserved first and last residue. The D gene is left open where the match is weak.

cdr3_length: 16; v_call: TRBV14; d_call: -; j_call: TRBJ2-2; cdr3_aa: CASSPQGQGNNGELFF
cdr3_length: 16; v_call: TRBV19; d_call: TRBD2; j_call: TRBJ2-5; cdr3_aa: CASSIGLAGGQETQYF
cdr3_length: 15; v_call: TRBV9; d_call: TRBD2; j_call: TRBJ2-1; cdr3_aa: CASSVTAGDYNEQFF
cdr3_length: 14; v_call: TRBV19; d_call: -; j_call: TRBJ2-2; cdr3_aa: CASSFDRNTGELFF
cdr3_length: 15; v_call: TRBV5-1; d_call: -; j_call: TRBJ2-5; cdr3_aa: CASSLGPGLQETQYF
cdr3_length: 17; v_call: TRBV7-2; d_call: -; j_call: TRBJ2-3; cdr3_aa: CASSLARGRGNTDTQYF
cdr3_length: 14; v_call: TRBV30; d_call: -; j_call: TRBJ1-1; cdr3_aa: CAWSATLGDTEAFF
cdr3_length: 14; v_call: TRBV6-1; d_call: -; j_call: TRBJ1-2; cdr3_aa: CASSEGGVHYGYTF
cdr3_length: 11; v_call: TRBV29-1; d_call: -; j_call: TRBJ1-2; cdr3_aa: CSVTDNYGYTF
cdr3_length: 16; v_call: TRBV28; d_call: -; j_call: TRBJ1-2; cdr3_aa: CASTLFGWSANYGYTF
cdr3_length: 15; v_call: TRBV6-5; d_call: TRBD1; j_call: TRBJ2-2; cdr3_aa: CASNRQGRGTGELFF
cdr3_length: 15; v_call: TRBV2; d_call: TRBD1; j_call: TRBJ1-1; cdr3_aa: CASSRQGAWDTEAFF
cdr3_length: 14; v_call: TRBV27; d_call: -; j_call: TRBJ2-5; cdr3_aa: CASSFVRAGETQYF
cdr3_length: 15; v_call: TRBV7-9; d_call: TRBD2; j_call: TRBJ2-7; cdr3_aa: CASSSGLAGDHEQYF
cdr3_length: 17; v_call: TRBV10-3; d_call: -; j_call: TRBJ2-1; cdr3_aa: CAISDRVGQSSYNEQFF
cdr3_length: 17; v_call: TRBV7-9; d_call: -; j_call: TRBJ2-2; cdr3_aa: CASSDPSGTTRTGELFF
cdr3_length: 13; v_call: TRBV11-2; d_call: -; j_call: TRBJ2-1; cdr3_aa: CASSPRVYNEQFF
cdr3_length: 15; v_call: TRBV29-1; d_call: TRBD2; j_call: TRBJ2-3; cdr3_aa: CSVETLARHTDTQYF
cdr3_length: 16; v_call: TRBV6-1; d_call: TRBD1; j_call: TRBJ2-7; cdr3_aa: CASSVLPGQGAREQYF
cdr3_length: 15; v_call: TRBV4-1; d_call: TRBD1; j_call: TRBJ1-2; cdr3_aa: CASSHPDRGFYGYTF
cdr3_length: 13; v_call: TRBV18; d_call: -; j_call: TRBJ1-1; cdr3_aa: CASSSGLNTEAFF
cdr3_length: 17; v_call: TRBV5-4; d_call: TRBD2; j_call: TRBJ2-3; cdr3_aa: CASSLFLAGGPIDTQYF
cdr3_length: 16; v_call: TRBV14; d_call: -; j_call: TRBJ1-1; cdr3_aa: CASSQEGPQMNTEAFF
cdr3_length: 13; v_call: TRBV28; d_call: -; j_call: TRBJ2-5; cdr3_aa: CASSLQGLETQYF
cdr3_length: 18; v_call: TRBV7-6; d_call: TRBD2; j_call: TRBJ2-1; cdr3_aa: CASSLGSGRVPGDNEQFF
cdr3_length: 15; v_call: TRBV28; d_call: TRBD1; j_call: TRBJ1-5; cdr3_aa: CASTTGTAMNQPQHF
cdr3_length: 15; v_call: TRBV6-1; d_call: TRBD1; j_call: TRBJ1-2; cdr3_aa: CAITGRGTGVYGYTF
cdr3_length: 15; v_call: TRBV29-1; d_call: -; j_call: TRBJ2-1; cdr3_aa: CSVVLGGHTYNEQFF
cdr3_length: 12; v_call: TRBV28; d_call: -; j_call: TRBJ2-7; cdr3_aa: CASSFPSDEQYF
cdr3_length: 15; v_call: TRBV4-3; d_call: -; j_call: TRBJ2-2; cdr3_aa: CASSQEQGATGELFF
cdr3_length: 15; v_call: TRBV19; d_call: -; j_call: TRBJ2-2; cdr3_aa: CATTGGRPNTGELFF
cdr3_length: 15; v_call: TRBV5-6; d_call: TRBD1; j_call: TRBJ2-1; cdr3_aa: CASSSRQGSYNEQFF
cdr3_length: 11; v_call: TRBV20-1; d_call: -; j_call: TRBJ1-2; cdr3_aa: CSARDPGGYTF
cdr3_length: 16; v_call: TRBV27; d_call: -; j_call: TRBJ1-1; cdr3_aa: CASGIGGPRMNTEAFF
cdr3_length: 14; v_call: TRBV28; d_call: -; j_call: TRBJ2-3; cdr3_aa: CASLLGGGRDTQYF
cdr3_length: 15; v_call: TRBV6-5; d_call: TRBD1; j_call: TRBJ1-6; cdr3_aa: CASSSPTGTNSPLHF
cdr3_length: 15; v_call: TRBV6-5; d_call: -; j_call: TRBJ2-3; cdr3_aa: CASSYKLPSTDTQYF
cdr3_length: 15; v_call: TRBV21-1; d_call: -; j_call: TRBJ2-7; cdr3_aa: CASSARDSPLYEQYF
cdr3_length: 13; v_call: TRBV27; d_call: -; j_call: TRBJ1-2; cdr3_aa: CASSLRQGYGYTF